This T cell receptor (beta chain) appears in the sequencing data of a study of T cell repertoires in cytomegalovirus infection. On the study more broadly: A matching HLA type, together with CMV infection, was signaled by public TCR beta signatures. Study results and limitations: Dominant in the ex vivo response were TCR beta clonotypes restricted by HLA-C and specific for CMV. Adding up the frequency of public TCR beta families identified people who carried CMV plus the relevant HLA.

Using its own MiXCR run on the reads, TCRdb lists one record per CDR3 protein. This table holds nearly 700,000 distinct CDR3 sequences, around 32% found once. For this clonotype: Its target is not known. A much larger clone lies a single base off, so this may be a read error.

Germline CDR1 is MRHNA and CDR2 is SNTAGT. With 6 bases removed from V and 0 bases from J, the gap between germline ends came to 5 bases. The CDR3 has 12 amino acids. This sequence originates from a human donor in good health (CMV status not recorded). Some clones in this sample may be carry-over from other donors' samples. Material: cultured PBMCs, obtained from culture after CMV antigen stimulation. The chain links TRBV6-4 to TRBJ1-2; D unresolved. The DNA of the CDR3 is TGTGCCAGCAGGGACCCTAACTATGGCTACACCTTC. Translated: CASRDPNYGYTF.